The T cell receptor beta chain under discussion was sequenced for a study of T cell responses to AZD1222 COVID-19 vaccine. As regards this clone: Its target is not known. Distinct nucleotide sequences in the sample also encode this CDR3.

General observations from the study: The study found vaccine-associated CD4 TCRs spanning spike, dominant at 160-218 and 743-854. Two AZD1222 administrations were followed by greater Spike-specific TCR breadth and depth. Repertoire sampling occurred only after the peak T cell response.

V lost 3 bases to trimming and J lost 4 bases; unmatched junction nucleotides: 3. The CDR3 spans 13 residues. Germline values: CDR1 GTSNPN, CDR2 SVGIG (reference sequence). The protocol was immunoSEQ multiplex PCR, while the TCRdb copy is restricted to in-frame clones and leaves out a portion. The sample has about 120,000 clones; 70% to 90% are singletons. The sequence derives from an adult in good health. This material consisted of peripheral blood, taken on day 0 of AZD1222 vaccination. The V call is TRBV30, the J call TRBJ1-5; 7 bases line up with TRBD1. The CDR3: CAWSQQGNQPQHF. CDR3 coding DNA: TGTGCCTGGAGCCAACAGGGGAATCAGCCCCAGCATTTT.